Presented here are 20 T cell receptor beta chains from one specimen sequenced in a study of T-cell reconstitution after alpha-beta-depleted transplantation in children. Molecular barcoding with unique molecular identifiers was used for the TCRbeta library. TCRdb itself ran the PCR reads through MiXCR, one entry per CDR3 protein. Found here are 450,000 to 500,000 distinct CDR3 sequences, approximately 12% of them singletons; the top ten hold around 5.8%. Source: PBMCs from the stem cell graft donor, taken from the stem cell graft. These receptor sequences come from a human donor who donated a stem cell graft to a child with combined immunodeficiency.

At least ten counts were recorded for this clonotype. This chain uses TRBV20-1 with TRBJ2-3; D perhaps matches TRBD2 (5 bases). V shed 0 bases and J shed 0 bases, with 13 bases lying between them. Germline V CDR1 and CDR2: DFQATT, SNEGSKA (reference sequence). The CDR3 sequence is 16 residues long. The CDR3 spells CSARDMGVRSTDTQYF. The CDR3 region has the DNA TGCAGTGCTAGAGATATGGGAGTTCGTAGCACAGATACGCAGTATTTT.

The chain carries TRBV4-3 and TRBJ1-2; tentatively, D is TRBD1 (6 bases). The ends were cut back, 1 base at V and 2 bases at J, with 17 bases in the middle. Germline CDR1 and CDR2: LGHNA and YSLEER. The CDR3 contains 17 residues. The CDR3 reads CASSQGLAQQGNYGYTF. In nucleotides, the CDR3 is TGCGCCAGCAGCCAAGGCCTGGCACAACAGGGCAACTATGGCTACACCTTC.

This clonotype was detected only a few times. This chain links TRBV9 with TRBJ2-1; no clear D. Germline V lookup: CDR1 SGDLS, CDR2 YYNGEE. Trimming stripped 3 bases from V and 9 bases from J, with 19 bases between. CDR3 length: 15 residues. For the CDR3, the DNA is TGTGCCAGCAGCGCCGCCTCCATGCAAGGCGGTGAGCAGTTCTTC. It is translated as CASSAASMQGGEQFF. The complete variable domain, with remaining parts taken from reference TRBV9 and TRBJ2-1, reads DSGVTQTPKHLITATGQRVTLRCSPRSGDLSVYWYQQSLDQGLQFLIQYYNGEERAKGNILERFSAQQFPDLHSELNLSSLELGDSALYFCASSAASMQGGEQFFGPGTRLTVL.

There are many counts of this clonotype. V gene TRBV29-1 combines with J gene TRBJ2-1; 8 bases line up with TRBD1. Germline V gene sequence: CDR1 SQVTM, CDR2 ANQGSEA. With 4 bases clipped from V and 5 bases from J, the junction kept 10 bases outside the gene matches. The CDR3 length is 15 residues. The CDR3 sequence is CSVGHDRGGHNEQFF. The CDR3 DNA sequence: TGCAGCGTTGGGCATGACAGGGGCGGTCACAATGAGCAGTTCTTC.

This clonotype was observed a few times. The chain couples TRBV20-1 to TRBJ2-3; D gene unclear. The CDR3 is 14 residues long. Trimming removed 6 bases from V and 4 bases from J, with 17 bases in between. CDR1 and CDR2 (germline): DFQATT, SNEGSKA (reference sequence). CDR3 bases: TGCAGTGCCCGTGGCCTCCTTATTGCAGATACGCAGTATTTT. Its protein is CSARGLLIADTQYF.

This chain uses TRBV5-6 with TRBJ2-7; D is unresolved. The CDR3 consists of 17 residues. CDR1 is SGHDT, CDR2 YYEEEE, per germline. V lost 0 bases to trimming and J lost 0 bases, with 16 bases between them. The CDR3 coding sequence is TGTGCCAGCAGCTTGGTCTGGGCAGCGCAAACCTCCTACGAGCAGTACTTC. Translating gives CASSLVWAAQTSYEQYF.

This clonotype was seen many times. The chain uses TRBV12-3 or TRBV12-4 and TRBJ2-5; tentatively, D is TRBD1 or TRBD2 (5 bases each). The CDR3 consists of 17 residues. V shed 1 base and J shed 2 bases, with 17 bases lying between them. The CDR3 protein is CASSLEPGRHIQETQYF. CDR3 nucleotides: TGTGCCAGCAGTTTAGAACCGGGACGTCACATTCAAGAGACCCAGTACTTC.

The genes are TRBV25-1 and TRBJ2-7; TRBD1 matches 9 bases. Losses at the gene ends were 10 bases for V and 12 bases for J; bases not matched to a gene: 7. The germline V gene encodes CDR1 MGHDK and CDR2 SYGVNS. CDR3 length equals 10 residues. CDR3: CATEQGALYF. The CDR3 DNA reads as TGTGCCACCGAACAGGGGGCCCTGTACTTC.

In its sample, this clonotype was seen a few times. The chain couples TRBV7-2 to TRBJ2-7; tentatively, D is TRBD1 or TRBD2 (5 bases each). The germline CDR1 and CDR2 sequences are SGHTA and FQGNSA. Trimming shortened V by 3 bases and J by 3 bases, and 12 bases separated the two germline ends. The CDR3 is 14 amino acids. The CDR3 region is CASSFVRGGYEQYF. Written as DNA, the CDR3 is TGTGCCAGCAGCTTCGTCCGGGGCGGCTACGAGCAGTACTTC.

In its sample, this clonotype was seen many times. This chain connects TRBV24-1 to TRBJ2-1; TRBD1 agrees at 12 bases. Germline CDR1 KGHDR, CDR2 SFDVKD. Losses at the gene ends were 3 bases for V and 6 bases for J; bases not matched to a gene: 8. This CDR3 region has 17 residues. The CDR3, as DNA: TGTGCCACCAGTGATGGGACAGGGGGCGATGGTCGCAATGAGCAGTTCTTC. Translation gives CATSDGTGGDGRNEQFF.

The chain recombines TRBV12-3 or TRBV12-4 with TRBJ2-3; the D gene is possibly TRBD1 (5 bases). The CDR3 contains 15 residues. Trimming stripped 3 bases from V and 3 bases from J, with 13 bases between. The CDR3 region has the DNA TGTGCCAGCAGTTTTAAACAGGTTCTGACAGATACGCAGTATTTT. Amino acid sequence: CASSFKQVLTDTQYF.

The table lists this clonotype with a few counts. The V call is TRBV4-1, the J call TRBJ2-3; a possible D gene is TRBD2 (7 bases). The CDR3 is 21 amino acids. V dropped 0 bases and J dropped 6 bases, with 31 bases sitting between them. The V gene's germline CDR1 is MGHRA and CDR2 YSYEKL. The CDR3 sequence is CASSQEVWSPTVGGGLDTQYF. The DNA of the CDR3 is TGCGCCAGCAGCCAAGAGGTTTGGAGCCCCACGGTGGGGGGGGGCTTGGATACGCAGTATTTT.

This clonotype was observed a few times. The chain links TRBV6-6 to TRBJ2-1; D may match TRBD1 or TRBD2 (7 bases each). Germline loops: CDR1 MNHNY, CDR2 SVGAGI (reference sequence). The CDR3 runs to 13 residues. With 7 bases removed from V and 7 bases from J, the gap between germline ends came to 14 bases. The CDR3 sequence: CASKPGGGNEQFF. CDR3 DNA: TGTGCCAGCAAACCAGGGGGAGGGAATGAGCAGTTCTTC.

This clonotype was seen ten or more times. The chain recombines TRBV18 with TRBJ2-7; D uncertain. Trimming removed 6 bases at V and 4 bases at J, with 10 bases between. Germline-derived CDR1 and CDR2 are KGHSH and LQKENI. The CDR3 sequence is 12 residues long. DNA of the CDR3: TGTGCCAGCTCCCTAGTTTATTACGAGCAGTACTTC. As protein: CASSLVYYEQYF.

The chain has TRBV25-1 and TRBJ1-2; 10 nucleotides align to TRBD1. Trimming removed 5 bases from V and 6 bases from J; junction bases left unmatched: 3. The germline gives CDR1 MGHDK, CDR2 SYGVNS. This CDR3 region has 13 residues. CDR3 sequence (DNA): TGTGCCAGCAGTTGGGGGACAGGGGATGGCTACACCTTC. This sequence encodes CASSWGTGDGYTF.

This clonotype was counted only a few times. In DNA form, the CDR3 reads TGTGCCAGCAGTTTAGCTGTCGGGGGCCTCGGGGAGCTGTTTTTT. Its translation is CASSLAVGGLGELFF. This sequence joins TRBV12-3 or TRBV12-4 and TRBJ2-2; D is perhaps TRBD1 or TRBD2 (6 bases each). The CDR3 consists of 15 residues. With 0 bases removed from V and 7 bases from J, the gap between germline ends came to 12 bases.

This clonotype was counted only a few times. V and J are TRBV12-3 or TRBV12-4 and TRBJ2-5, with D perhaps given as TRBD1 or TRBD2 (5 bases each). V was shortened by 6 bases and J by 4 bases, with 15 bases between the two germline ends. This CDR3 contains 14 residues. The CDR3 protein is CASSPGGRTETQYF. The CDR3 coding sequence is TGTGCCAGCAGCCCTGGGGGTAGGACAGAGACCCAGTACTTC.

This clonotype has a handful of counts. The V call is TRBV29-1, the J call TRBJ2-1, with 7 positions matching TRBD1. V lost 1 base to trimming and J lost 0 bases; unmatched junction nucleotides: 9. The CDR3 sequence is 17 residues long. Germline values: CDR1 SQVTM, CDR2 ANQGSEA. The CDR3 nucleotides read TGCAGCGTTGAAGGGACAGGTGCCCGTGGCTCCTACAATGAGCAGTTCTTC. Translation gives CSVEGTGARGSYNEQFF.

The J gene is TRBJ1-2, the V gene TRBV7-9; no clear D. The CDR3 sequence is 12 residues long. V was trimmed by 3 bases and J by 8 bases, leaving 10 bases between them. Germline lookup yields CDR1 SEHNR and CDR2 FQNEAQ (reference sequence). The CDR3: CASSFESGGYTF. The CDR3 region has the DNA TGTGCCAGCAGCTTTGAGAGTGGAGGCTACACCTTC. Based on the CDR3 plus reference TRBV7-9 and TRBJ1-2, the full variable domain is DTGVSQNPRHKITKRGQNVTFRCDPISEHNRLYWYRQTLGQGPEFLTYFQNEAQLEKSRLLSDRFSAERPKGSFSTLEIQRTEQGDSAMYLCASSFESGGYTFGSGTRLTVV.

This clonotype appeared many times. This chain links TRBV9 with TRBJ2-7, with 9 bases identical to TRBD1. This CDR3 has 16 amino acids. J lost 5 bases, V lost 3 bases, and 12 bases had no gene match. Germline CDR1 SGDLS, CDR2 YYNGEE. CDR3 loop: CASSGYLRTGVDEQYF. In DNA, the CDR3 is TGTGCCAGCAGCGGATACCTCCGGACAGGGGTCGACGAGCAGTACTTC.